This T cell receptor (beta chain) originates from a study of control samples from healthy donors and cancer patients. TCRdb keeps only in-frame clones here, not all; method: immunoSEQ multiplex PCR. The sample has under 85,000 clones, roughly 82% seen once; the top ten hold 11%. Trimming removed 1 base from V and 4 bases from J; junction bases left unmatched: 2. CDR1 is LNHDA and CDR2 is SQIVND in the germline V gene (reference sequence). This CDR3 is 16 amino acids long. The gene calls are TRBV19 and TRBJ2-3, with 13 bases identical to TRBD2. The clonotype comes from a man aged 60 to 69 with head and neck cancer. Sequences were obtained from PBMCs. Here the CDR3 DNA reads TGTGCCAGTAGTATAGGAGGACTAGCGGGAGCAGATACGCAGTATTTT. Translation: CASSIGGLAGADTQYF.